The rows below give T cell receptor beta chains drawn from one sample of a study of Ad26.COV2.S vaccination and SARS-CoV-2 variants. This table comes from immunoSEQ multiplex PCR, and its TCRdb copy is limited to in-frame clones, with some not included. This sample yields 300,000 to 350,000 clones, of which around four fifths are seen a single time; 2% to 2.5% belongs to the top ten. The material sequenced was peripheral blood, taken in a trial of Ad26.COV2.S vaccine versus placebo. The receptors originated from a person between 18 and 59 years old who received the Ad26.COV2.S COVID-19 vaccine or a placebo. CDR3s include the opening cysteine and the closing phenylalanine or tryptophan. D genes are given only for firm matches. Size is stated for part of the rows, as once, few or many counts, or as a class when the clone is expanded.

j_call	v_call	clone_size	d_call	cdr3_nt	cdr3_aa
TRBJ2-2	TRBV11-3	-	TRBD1	TGTGCCAGCAGCTCCTCCATAAGGACAGGGGTGGCCGGGGAGCTGTTTTTT	CASSSSIRTGVAGELFF
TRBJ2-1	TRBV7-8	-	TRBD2	TGTGCCAGCAGCCCGAGAGCGGGGGGGGCCTACAATGAGCAGTTCTTC	CASSPRAGGAYNEQFF
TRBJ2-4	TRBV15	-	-	TGTGCCACCAGCTCCTTTGGGGGTAACATTCAGTACTTC	CATSSFGGNIQYF
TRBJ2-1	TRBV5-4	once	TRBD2	TGTGCCAGCACCGAAACTAGCGGGGATTACAATGAGCAGTTCTTC	CASTETSGDYNEQFF
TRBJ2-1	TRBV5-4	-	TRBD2	TGTGCCAGCAGCTTGGTGAGCGGGGGGGCGTCCTACAATGAGCAGTTCTTC	CASSLVSGGASYNEQFF
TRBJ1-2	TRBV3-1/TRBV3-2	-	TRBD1	TGTGCCAGCAGCCCCGCGGGGACAGGGTATTACGGCTACACCTTC	CASSPAGTGYYGYTF
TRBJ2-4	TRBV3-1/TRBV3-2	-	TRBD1	TGTGCCAGCAGCCTGACGACAGGGCCCAAAAACATTCAGTACTTC	CASSLTTGPKNIQYF
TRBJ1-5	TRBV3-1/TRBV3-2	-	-	TGTGCCAGCAGCCAAGAGAGGGGGAACTTTAACCTTGGCAATCAGCCCCAGCATTTT	CASSQERGNFNLGNQPQHF
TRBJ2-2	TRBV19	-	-	TGTGCCAGTAGTATCTTGGGGGGTGGTACCACCGGGGAGCTGTTTTTT	CASSILGGGTTGELFF
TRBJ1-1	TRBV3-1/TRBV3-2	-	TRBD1	TGTGCCAGCAGCCAGTTGAACCTAGGACAGGGTCGAACTGAAGCTTTCTTT	CASSQLNLGQGRTEAFF
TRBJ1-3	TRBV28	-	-	TGTGCCAGCAGACCAATTGCAGGGGCAGGAGGAAACACCATATATTTT	CASRPIAGAGGNTIYF
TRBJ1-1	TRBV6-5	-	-	TGTGCCAGCAGGGAGTATTTACAGGGTAGCACTGAAGCTTTCTTT	CASREYLQGSTEAFF
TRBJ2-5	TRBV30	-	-	TGTGCCTGGAGCGGGGGGCTTAGGGAGACCCAGTACTTC	CAWSGGLRETQYF
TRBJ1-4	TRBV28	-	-	TGTGCCAGCATGACGTATGGGGCCCGCAAGGATGAAAAACTGTTTTTT	CASMTYGARKDEKLFF
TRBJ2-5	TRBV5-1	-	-	TGCGCCAGCAGCGTCTCCGGGACGAAGCAAGAGACCCAGTACTTC	CASSVSGTKQETQYF
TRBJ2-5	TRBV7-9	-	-	TGTGCCAGCAGCCGGGGGACCTCTGGGTATGAGGCCCAGTACTTC	CASSRGTSGYEAQYF
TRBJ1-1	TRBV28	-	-	TGTGCCAGCGAGTCCCCTGGGGCCACTGAAGCTTTCTTT	CASESPGATEAFF
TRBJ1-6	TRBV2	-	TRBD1	TGTGCCAGCAGTCAACCCGGGACAGGGGGCTGGGGCTCACCCCTCCACTTT	CASSQPGTGGWGSPLHF
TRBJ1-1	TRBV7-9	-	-	TGTGCCAGCAGCCCCCTATGGAGTGTAAGGACTGAAGCTTTCTTT	CASSPLWSVRTEAFF
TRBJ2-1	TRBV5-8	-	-	TGTGCCAGCAGCTTGTACGAGCAGTTCTTC	CASSLYEQFF
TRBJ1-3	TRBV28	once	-	TGTGCCAGCACCCCCCCCTCTGGAAACACCATATATTTT	CASTPPSGNTIYF
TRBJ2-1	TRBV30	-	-	TGTGCCTGGAGTGTACAGCGATATGAGCAGTTCTTC	CAWSVQRYEQFF
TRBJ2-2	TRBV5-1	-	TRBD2	TGCGCCAGCAGCACTCATTTAGCGGGGTACACCGGGGAGCTGTTTTTT	CASSTHLAGYTGELFF
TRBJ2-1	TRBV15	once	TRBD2	TGTGCCACCAGCATAGGGGCTAGCGGAGATGAGCAGTTCTTC	CATSIGASGDEQFF
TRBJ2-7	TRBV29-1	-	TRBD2	TGCAGCGTTGAAGATCGCCCTCCTAGCGGGGTCTCCTACGAGCAGTACTTC	CSVEDRPPSGVSYEQYF
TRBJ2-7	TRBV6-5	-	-	TGTGCCAGCACCCAGAGGACAGACACCTACGAGCAGTACTTC	CASTQRTDTYEQYF